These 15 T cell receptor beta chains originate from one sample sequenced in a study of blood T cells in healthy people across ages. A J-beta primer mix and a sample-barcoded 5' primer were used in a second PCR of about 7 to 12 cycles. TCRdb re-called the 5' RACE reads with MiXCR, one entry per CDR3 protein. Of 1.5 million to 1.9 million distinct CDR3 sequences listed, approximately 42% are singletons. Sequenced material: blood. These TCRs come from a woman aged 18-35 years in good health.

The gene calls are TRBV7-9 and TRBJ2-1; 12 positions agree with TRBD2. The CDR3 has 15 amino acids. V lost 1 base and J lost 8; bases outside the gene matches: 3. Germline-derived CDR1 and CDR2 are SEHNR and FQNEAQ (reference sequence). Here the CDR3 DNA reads TGTGCCAGCAGCTTAGGACTAGCGGGAGCCTATGAGCAGTTCTTC. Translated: CASSLGLAGAYEQFF.

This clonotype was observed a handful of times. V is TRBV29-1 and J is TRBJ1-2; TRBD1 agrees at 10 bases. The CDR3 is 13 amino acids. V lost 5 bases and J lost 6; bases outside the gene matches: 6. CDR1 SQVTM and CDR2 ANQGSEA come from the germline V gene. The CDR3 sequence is CSVTSTGGDGYTF. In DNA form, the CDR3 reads TGCAGCGTTACATCGACAGGGGGCGATGGCTACACCTTC.

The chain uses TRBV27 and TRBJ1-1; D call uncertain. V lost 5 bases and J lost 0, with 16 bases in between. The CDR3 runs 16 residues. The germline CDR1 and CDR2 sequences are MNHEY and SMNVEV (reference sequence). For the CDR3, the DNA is TGTGCCAGCAGTCGAACCCTGGGAGGGATGAACACTGAAGCTTTCTTT. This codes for CASSRTLGGMNTEAFF.

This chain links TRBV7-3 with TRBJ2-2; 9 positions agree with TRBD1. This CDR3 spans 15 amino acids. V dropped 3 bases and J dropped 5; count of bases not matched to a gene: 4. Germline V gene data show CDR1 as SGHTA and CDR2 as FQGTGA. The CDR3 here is CASSFTGGGTGELFF. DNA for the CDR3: TGTGCCAGCAGCTTTACAGGGGGCGGTACCGGGGAGCTGTTTTTT.

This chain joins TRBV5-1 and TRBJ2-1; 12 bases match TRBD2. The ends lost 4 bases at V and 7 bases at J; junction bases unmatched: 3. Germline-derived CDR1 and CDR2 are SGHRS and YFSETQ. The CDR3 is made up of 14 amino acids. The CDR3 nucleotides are TGCGCCAGCAGCGAGACTAGCGGGGGAAATGAGCAGTTCTTC. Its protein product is CASSETSGGNEQFF.

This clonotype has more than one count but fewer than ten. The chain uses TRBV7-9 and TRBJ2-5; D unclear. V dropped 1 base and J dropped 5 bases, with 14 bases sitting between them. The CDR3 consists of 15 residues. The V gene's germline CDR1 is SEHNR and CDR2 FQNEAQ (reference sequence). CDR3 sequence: CASSLGRKPGETQYF. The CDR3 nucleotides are TGTGCCAGCAGCTTAGGTCGCAAACCCGGCGAGACCCAGTACTTC.

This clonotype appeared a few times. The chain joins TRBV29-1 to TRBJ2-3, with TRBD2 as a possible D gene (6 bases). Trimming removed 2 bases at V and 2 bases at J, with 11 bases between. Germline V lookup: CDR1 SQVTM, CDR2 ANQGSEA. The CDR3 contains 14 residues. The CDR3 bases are TGCAGCGTTGAATTCGGGACTTTCACAGATACGCAGTATTTT. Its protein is CSVEFGTFTDTQYF.

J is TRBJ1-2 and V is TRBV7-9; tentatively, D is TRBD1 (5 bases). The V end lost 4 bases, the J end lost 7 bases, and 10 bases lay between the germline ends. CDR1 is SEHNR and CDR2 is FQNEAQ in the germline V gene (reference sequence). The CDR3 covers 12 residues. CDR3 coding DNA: TGTGCCAGCAGCTGGGACTGGTCTGGCTACACCTTC. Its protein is CASSWDWSGYTF.

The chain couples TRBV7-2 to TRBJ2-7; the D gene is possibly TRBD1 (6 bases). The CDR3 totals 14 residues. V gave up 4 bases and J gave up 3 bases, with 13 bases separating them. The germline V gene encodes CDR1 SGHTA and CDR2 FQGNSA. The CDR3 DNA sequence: TGTGCCAGCAGCTCAGGGGCTACTTTCTACGAGCAGTACTTC. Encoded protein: CASSSGATFYEQYF.

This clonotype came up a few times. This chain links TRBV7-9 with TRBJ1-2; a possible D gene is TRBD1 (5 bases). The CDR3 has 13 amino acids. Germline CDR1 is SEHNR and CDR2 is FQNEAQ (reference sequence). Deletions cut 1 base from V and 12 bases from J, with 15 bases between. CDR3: CASSLGRVPIHTF. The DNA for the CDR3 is TGTGCCAGCAGCTTAGGCAGGGTCCCAATACACACCTTC. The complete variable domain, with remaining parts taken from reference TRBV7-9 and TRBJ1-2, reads DTGVSQNPRHKITKRGQNVTFRCDPISEHNRLYWYRQTLGQGPEFLTYFQNEAQLEKSRLLSDRFSAERPKGSFSTLEIQRTEQGDSAMYLCASSLGRVPIHTFGSGTRLTVV.

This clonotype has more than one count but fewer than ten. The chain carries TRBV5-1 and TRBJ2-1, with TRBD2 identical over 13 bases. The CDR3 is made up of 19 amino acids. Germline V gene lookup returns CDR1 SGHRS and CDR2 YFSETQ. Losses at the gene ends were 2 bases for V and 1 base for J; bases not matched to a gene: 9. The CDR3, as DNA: TGCGCCAGCAGCTTCTGGACTAGCGGGAGCAGTGAATCCTACAATGAGCAGTTCTTC. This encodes CASSFWTSGSSESYNEQFF.

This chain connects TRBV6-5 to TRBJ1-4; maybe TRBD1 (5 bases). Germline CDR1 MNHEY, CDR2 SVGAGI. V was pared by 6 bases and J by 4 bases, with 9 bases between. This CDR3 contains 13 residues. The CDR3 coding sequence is TGTGCCAGCAGCGACAGCTTTAATGAAAAACTGTTTTTT. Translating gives CASSDSFNEKLFF.

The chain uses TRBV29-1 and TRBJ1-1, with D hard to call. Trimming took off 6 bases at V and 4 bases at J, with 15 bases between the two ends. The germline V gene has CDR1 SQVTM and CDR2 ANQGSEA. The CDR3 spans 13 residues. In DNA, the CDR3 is TGCAGCGTCGGGTGGGCCTCAACCACTGAAGCTTTCTTT. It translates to CSVGWASTTEAFF.

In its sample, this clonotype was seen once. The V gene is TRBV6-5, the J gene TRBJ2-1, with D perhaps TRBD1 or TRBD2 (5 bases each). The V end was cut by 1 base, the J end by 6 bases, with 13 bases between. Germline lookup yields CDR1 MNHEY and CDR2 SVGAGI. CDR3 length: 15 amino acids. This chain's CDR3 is CASSYWGTNFNEQFF. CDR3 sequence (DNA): TGTGCCAGCAGTTACTGGGGGACGAACTTCAATGAGCAGTTCTTC.

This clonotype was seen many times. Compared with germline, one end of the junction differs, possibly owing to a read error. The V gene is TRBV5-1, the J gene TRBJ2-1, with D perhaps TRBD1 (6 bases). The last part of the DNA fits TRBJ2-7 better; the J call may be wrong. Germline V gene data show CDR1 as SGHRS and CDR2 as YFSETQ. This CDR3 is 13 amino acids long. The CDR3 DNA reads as TGTGCCAGCAGCTTGGACAGATACAATGAGCAGTACTTC. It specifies CASSLDRYNEQYF.